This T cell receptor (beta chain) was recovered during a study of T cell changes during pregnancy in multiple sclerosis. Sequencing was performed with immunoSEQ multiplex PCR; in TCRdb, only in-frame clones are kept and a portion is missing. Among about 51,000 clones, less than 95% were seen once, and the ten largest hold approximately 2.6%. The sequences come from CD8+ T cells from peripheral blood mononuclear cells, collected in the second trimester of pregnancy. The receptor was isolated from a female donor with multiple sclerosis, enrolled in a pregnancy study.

Here the CDR3 DNA reads TGTGCCAGCAGCTTAGTCCAGGCCACACCTAACCTTGAAGCTTTCTTT. This sequence encodes CASSLVQATPNLEAFF. J is TRBJ1-1 and V is TRBV7-9; no definite D call. Trimming cost V 1 base and J 7 bases, with 19 bases left between them. The CDR3 sequence is 16 residues long. Germline V gene data show CDR1 as SEHNR and CDR2 as FQNEAQ (reference sequence). Together with reference TRBV7-9 and TRBJ1-1, the CDR3 gives the full variable domain: DTGVSQNPRHKITKRGQNVTFRCDPISEHNRLYWYRQTLGQGPEFLTYFQNEAQLEKSRLLSDRFSAERPKGSFSTLEIQRTEQGDSAMYLCASSLVQATPNLEAFFGQGTRLTVV.